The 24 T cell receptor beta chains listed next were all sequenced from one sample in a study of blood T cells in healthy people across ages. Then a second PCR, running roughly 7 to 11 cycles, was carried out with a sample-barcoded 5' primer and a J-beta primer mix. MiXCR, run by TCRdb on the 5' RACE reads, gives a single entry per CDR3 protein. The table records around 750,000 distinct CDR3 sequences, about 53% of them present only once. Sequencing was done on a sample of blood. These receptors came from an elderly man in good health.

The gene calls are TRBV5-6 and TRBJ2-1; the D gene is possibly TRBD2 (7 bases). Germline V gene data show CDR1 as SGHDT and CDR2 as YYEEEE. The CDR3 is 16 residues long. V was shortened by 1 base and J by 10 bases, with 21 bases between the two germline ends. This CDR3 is CASSLRGTIPTGEQFF. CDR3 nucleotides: TGTGCCAGCAGCTTGAGGGGGACTATTCCCACCGGGGAGCAGTTCTTC.

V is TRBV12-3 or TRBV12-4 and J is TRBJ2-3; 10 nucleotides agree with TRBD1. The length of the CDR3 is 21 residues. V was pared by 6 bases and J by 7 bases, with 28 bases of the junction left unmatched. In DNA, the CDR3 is TGTGCCAGCAGAGGAGAGCAGACAGGGGGCGCGAGGAGACTAACCCCCTATACGCAGTATTTT. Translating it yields CASRGEQTGGARRLTPYTQYF.

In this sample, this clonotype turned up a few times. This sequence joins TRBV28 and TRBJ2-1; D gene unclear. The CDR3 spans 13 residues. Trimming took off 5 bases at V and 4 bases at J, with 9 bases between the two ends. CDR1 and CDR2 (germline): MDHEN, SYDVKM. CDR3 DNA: TGTGCCAGCAGTATGGTCCAATACAATGAGCAGTTCTTC. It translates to CASSMVQYNEQFF.

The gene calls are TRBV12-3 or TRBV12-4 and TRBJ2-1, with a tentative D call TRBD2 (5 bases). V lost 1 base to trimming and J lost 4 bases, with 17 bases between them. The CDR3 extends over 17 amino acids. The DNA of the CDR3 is TGTGCCAGCAGTTTAGTAACCCTAGCACTGGGGTACAATGAGCAGTTCTTC. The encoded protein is CASSLVTLALGYNEQFF.

This chain's CDR3 is CAISETAEIYGYTF. CDR3 DNA: TGTGCCATCAGTGAGACCGCGGAAATCTATGGCTACACCTTC. The V and J genes are TRBV10-3 and TRBJ1-2; no clear D gene. V was trimmed by 2 bases and J by 4 bases, leaving 11 bases between them. Germline CDR1 reads ENHRY; CDR2 reads SYGVKD. The CDR3 is made up of 14 amino acids.

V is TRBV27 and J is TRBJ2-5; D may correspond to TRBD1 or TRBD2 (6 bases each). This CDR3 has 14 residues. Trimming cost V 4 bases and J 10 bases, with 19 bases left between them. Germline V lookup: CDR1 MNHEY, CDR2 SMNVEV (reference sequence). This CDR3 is CASSSRDWVGGQYF. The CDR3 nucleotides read TGTGCCAGCAGTTCGCGGGACTGGGTAGGGGGCCAGTACTTC.

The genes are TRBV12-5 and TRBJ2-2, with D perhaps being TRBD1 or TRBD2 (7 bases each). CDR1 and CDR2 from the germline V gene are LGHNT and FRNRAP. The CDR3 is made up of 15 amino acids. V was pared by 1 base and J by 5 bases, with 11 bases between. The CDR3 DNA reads TGTGCTAGTGGTTTGGGACAGGGAGGGACCGGGGAGCTGTTTTTT. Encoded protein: CASGLGQGGTGELFF.

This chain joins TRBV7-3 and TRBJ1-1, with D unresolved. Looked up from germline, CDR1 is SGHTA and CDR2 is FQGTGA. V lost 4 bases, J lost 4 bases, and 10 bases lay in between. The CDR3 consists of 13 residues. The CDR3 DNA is TGTGCCAGCAGCTCTCATCGGGGCACTGAAGCTTTCTTT. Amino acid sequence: CASSSHRGTEAFF.

CDR3 sequence reads: CASSVPGTADYGYTF. The CDR3 DNA reads as TGTGCCAGCAGCGTCCCCGGGACAGCGGACTATGGCTACACCTTC. V usage is TRBV5-5 and J usage is TRBJ1-2, with 7 nucleotides matching TRBD1. CDR1 and CDR2 from the germline V gene are SGHKS and YYEKEE (reference sequence). V was clipped by 4 bases and J by 3 bases; unmatched bases: 9. The CDR3 totals 15 residues.

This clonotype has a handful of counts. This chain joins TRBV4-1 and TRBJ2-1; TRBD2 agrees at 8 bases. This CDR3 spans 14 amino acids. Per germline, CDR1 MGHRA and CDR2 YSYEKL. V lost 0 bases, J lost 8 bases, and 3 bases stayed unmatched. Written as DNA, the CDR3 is TGCGCCAGCAGCCAAGATAGAGCGGGAGATGAGCAGTTCTTC. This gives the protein CASSQDRAGDEQFF.

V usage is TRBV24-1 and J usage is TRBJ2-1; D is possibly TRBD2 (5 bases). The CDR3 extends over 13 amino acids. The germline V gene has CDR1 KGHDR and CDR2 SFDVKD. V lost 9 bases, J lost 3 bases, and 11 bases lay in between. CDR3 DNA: TGTGCCACCGGGAGCGACGACTACAATGAGCAGTTCTTC. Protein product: CATGSDDYNEQFF.

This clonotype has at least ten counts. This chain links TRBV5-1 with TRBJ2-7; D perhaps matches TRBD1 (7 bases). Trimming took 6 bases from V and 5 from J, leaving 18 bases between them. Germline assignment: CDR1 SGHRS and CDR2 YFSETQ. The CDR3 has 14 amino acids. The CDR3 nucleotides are TGCGCCAGCACGGAATCAGGGGGGCCCGACGAGCAGTACTTC. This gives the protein CASTESGGPDEQYF.

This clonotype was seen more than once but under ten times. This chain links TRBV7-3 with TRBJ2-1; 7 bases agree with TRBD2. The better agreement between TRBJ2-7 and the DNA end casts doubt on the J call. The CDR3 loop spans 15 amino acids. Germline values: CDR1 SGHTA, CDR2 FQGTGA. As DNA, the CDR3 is TGTGCCAGCAGCCAGGGACTACACTCCTACAATGAGCAGTACTTC. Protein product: CASSQGLHSYNEQYF.

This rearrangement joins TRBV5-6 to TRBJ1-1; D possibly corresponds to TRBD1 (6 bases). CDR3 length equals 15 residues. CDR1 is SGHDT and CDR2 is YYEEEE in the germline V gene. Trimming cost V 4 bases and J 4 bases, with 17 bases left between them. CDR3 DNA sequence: TGTGCCAGCAGCGGAGCCCGGGACAAGGTCACTGAAGCTTTCTTT. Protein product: CASSGARDKVTEAFF.

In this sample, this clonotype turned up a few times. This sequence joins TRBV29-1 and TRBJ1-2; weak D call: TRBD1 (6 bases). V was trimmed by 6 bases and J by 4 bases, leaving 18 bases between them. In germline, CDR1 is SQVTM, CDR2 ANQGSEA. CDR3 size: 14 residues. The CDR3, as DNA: TGCAGCGTCCTTGGACCGGGACATGTCTATGGCTACACCTTC. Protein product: CSVLGPGHVYGYTF. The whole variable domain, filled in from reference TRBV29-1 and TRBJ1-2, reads SAVISQKPSRDICQRGTSLTIQCQVDSQVTMMFWYRQQPGQSLTLIATANQGSEATYESGFVIDKFPISRPNLTFSTLTVSNMSPEDSSIYLCSVLGPGHVYGYTFGSGTRLTVV.

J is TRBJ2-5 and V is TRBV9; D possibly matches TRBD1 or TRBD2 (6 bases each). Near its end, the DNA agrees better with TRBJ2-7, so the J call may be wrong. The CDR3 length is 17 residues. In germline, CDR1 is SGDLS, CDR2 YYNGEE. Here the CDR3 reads CASSPTHGGSDPYEQYF. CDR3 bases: TGTGCCAGCAGCCCCACCCACGGGGGCAGCGATCCCTACGAGCAGTACTTC.

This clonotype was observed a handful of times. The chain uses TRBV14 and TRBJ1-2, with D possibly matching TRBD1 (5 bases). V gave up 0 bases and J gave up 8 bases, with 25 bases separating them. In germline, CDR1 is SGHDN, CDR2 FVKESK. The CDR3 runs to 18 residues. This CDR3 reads CASSQDPTWDFLGEGYTF. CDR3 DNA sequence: TGTGCCAGCAGCCAAGATCCGACCTGGGACTTCCTGGGAGAAGGCTACACCTTC.

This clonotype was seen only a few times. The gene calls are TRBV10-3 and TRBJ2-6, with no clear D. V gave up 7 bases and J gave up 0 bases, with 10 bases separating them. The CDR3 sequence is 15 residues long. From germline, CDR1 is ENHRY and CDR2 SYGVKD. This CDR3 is CAITAGVSGANVLTF. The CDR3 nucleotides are TGTGCCATCACGGCAGGAGTCTCTGGGGCCAACGTCCTGACTTTC.

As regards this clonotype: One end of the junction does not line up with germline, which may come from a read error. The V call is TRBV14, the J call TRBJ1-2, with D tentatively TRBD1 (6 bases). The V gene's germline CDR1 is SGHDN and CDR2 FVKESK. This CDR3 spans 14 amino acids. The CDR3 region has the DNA TGTGCCAGCAGCCAAGATCTAGGGGGATATGACTACACCTTC. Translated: CASSQDLGGYDYTF.

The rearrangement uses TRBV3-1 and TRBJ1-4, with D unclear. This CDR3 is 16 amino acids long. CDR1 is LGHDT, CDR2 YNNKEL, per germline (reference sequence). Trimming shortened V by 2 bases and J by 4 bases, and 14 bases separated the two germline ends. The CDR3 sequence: CASSQQPLWDNEKLFF. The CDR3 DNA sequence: TGTGCCAGCAGCCAACAACCCTTGTGGGATAATGAAAAACTGTTTTTT.

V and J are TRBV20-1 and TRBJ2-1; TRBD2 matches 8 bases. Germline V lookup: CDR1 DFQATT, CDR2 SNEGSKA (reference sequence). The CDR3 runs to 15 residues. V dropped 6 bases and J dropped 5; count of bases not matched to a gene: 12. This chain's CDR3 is CSAQMGLGNNNEQFF. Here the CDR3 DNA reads TGCAGTGCCCAGATGGGACTAGGGAATAACAATGAGCAGTTCTTC.

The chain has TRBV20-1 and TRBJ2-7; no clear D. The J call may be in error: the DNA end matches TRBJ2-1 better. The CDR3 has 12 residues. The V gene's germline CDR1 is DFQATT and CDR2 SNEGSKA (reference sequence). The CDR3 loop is CSASRSPFEQFF. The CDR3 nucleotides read TGCAGTGCTAGCCGCAGCCCCTTTGAGCAGTTCTTC.

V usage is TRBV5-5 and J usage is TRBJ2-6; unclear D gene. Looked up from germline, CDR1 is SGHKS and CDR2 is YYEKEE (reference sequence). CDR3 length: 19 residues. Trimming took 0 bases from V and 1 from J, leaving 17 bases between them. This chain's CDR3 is CASSLDLFAPGSGANVLTF. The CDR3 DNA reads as TGTGCCAGCAGCTTGGACCTGTTCGCCCCCGGGTCTGGGGCCAACGTCCTGACTTTC.

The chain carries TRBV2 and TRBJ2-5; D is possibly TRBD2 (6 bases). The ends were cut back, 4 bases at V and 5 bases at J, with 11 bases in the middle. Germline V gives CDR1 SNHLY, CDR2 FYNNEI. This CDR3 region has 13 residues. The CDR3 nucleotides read TGTGCCAGCAGTGGGGCGGGGCGGGAGACCCAGTACTTC. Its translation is CASSGAGRETQYF.